This record covers a single T cell receptor beta chain. Antigen specificity is unknown. A read error may account for a junction end that differs from germline. With 500 ng total RNA as template and a constant-region primer, TCR beta cDNA was made. Slightly modified ARM-PCR, run as three nested multiplex PCR rounds, produced the TCR beta libraries. A C-beta reverse primer and TRBV1-TRBV30 forward primers served in each of the first two PCR rounds, at about 9 cycles apiece. TCRdb ran MiXCR on the multiplex PCR reads and lists one entry per CDR3 protein. The table shows about 120,000 distinct CDR3 sequences, with around 65% occurring only once. The sample originates from a study of tumor-infiltrating lymphocytes in primary liver carcinoma. Overall study context: Per sample, productive TCRbeta reads numbered roughly 3.65 to 7.13 million, similar across tissue types.

The tissue used was unsorted bulk material of 20-30 mg. RNA and DNA were co-extracted from it with the AllPrep DNA/RNA mini kit. CDR3 length: 13 amino acids. Germline CDR1 is SGHAT and CDR2 is FQNNGV. General study points: Tumors and blood were compared for top-250-clone fraction, and tumors had the significantly higher value (p = 0.039).

Sequenced: tumor-adjacent normal liver tissue. The TCR comes from a woman between 55 and 75 years old with primary liver carcinoma and hepatitis B virus infection. The V gene is TRBV11-2, the J gene TRBJ2-7; 11 nucleotides match TRBD2. The CDR3: CASNLTSGGEQYF. Written as DNA, the CDR3 is TGTGCCAGCAACTTAACTAGCGGGGGCGAGCAGTATTTC. Full variable domain (outside the CDR3, taken from reference TRBV11-2 and TRBJ2-7): EAGVAQSPRYKIIEKRQSVAFWCNPISGHATLYWYQQILGQGPKLLIQFQNNGVVDDSQLPKDRFSAERLKGVDSTLKIQPAKLEDSAVYLCASNLTSGGEQYFGPGTRLTVT.